The entry below gives a single TCR beta chain sequence along with its context. What it binds is not known. These data come from a study of post-analysis software for immune sequencing data. Study context: The courses of disease that were included comprised relapsing-remitting, secondary progressive and progressive-relapsing multiple sclerosis. Findings and limits, study-wide: Compared with controls, patients showed significantly lower normalized Chao1 diversity. Those samples that were prepared in the same batch co-clustered strongly by F measure. About five TRBV segments appeared more often in patients than in controls, and TRBV5-6, TRBV5-1 and TRBV20-1 were among these.

CDR1 SQVTM and CDR2 ANQGSEA come from the germline V gene. The CDR3 extends over 15 amino acids. V lost 7 bases and J 0 bases, leaving 17 bases between the germline ends. cDNA libraries of TCR beta carried unique molecular identifiers. It was from roughly 1.1 to 9.2 million T cells that 500,000 or so cDNA molecules came. TCRdb processed the PCR reads anew with MiXCR; each CDR3 protein has one entry. The top ten clones hold 4% to 6% of a sample with approximately 260,000 distinct CDR3 sequences, about 38% of them seen once. V and J are TRBV29-1 and TRBJ2-3; D tentatively fits TRBD1 or TRBD2 (6 bases each). The sequenced sample was blood. The receptor was isolated from a girl aged 10-17 years with multiple sclerosis. This CDR3 reads CSAQGGGGSTDTQYF. The CDR3 DNA is TGCAGCGCCCAAGGAGGAGGGGGAAGCACAGATACGCAGTATTTT.